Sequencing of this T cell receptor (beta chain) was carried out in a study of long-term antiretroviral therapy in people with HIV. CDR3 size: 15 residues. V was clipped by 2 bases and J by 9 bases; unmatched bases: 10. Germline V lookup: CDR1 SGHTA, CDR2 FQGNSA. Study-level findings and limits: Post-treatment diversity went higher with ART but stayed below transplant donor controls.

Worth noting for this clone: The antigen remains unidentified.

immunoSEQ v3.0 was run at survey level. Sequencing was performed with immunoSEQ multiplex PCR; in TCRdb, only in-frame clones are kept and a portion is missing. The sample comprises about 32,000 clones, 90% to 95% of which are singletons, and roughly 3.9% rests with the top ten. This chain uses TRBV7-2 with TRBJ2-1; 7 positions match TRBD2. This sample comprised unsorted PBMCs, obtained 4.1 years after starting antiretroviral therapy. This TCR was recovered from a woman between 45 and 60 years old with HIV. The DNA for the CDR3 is TGTGCCAGCAGCTTAAACGGCGGGGGAGCCGGTGAGCAGTTCTTC. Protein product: CASSLNGGGAGEQFF.